Listed here are 31 T cell receptor beta chains from one sample, sequenced in a study of blood T cell repertoires in COVID-19. TCRdb's copy holds only in-frame clones and misses some; the assay was immunoSEQ multiplex PCR. The sample has about 130,000 clones, around 86% seen once. What was sequenced was PBMCs or T cells enriched from blood (not recorded which). The source of these receptors is a man aged 25 to 40 who had recovered from COVID-19.

J is TRBJ2-5 and V is TRBV6-5; tentative D call: TRBD2 (6 bases). Germline CDR1 and CDR2: MNHEY and SVGAGI. The CDR3 is 14 amino acids. V was trimmed by 7 bases and J by 2 bases, leaving 14 bases between them. In DNA, the CDR3 is TGTGCCAGCAAAATAGCGGAAACGCAAGAGACCCAGTACTTC. Its translation is CASKIAETQETQYF.

V gene TRBV4-1 combines with J gene TRBJ2-7, with 16 bases fitting TRBD2. The ends lost 4 bases at V and 5 bases at J; junction bases unmatched: 5. The CDR3 spans 16 residues. CDR1 and CDR2 from the germline V gene are MGHRA and YSYEKL. The CDR3 DNA is TGCGCCAGCAGCCCGATGGGACTAGCGGGAGGGCACGAGCAGTACTTC. This gives the protein CASSPMGLAGGHEQYF.

This chain joins TRBV28 and TRBJ1-1; 9 nucleotides line up with TRBD1. The CDR3 length is 16 residues. J gave up 5 bases and V 4 bases, and 11 bases lay outside the gene matches. CDR1 MDHEN and CDR2 SYDVKM come from the germline V gene. The CDR3 reads CASSSHPTGGETEAFF. Here the CDR3 DNA reads TGTGCCAGCAGTTCCCACCCGACAGGGGGAGAGACTGAAGCTTTCTTT.

The table lists this clone with a count of one. The rearrangement links TRBV5-1 to TRBJ1-3; 7 nucleotides match TRBD1. The junction had 5 bases not matched to a gene; V was cut back by 0 bases and J by 8 bases. Germline V gene lookup returns CDR1 SGHRS and CDR2 YFSETQ. The CDR3 consists of 14 residues. The CDR3 DNA reads TGCGCCAGCAGCTTGGACAGGGGACGAGACACCATATATTTT. Residues: CASSLDRGRDTIYF. The entire variable domain, with the rest obtained from reference TRBV5-1 and TRBJ1-3, is as follows: KAGVTQTPRYLIKTRGQQVTLSCSPISGHRSVSWYQQTPGQGLQFLFEYFSETQRNKGNFPGRFSGRQFSNSRSEMNVSTLELGDSALYLCASSLDRGRDTIYFGEGSWLTVV.

This chain joins TRBV21-1 and TRBJ2-1; the D call of TRBD2 is as the table states it, not checked on the DNA. TRBV21-1 is a known pseudogene. This CDR3 spans 17 amino acids. This CDR3 is CASSKGDSGGAFNEQFF. As DNA, the CDR3 is TGTGCCAGCAGCAAAGGGGATAGCGGGGGGGCCTTCAATGAGCAGTTCTTC.

The chain recombines TRBV7-8 with TRBJ1-6; 11 nucleotides agree with TRBD1. The CDR3 has 15 residues. Trimming removed 5 bases from V and 9 bases from J; junction bases left unmatched: 6. The germline V gene encodes CDR1 SGHVS and CDR2 FQNEAQ. CDR3 coding DNA: TGTGCCAGCAGCCCTTCCGGGACAGGGGGTTCACCCCTCCACTTT. This codes for CASSPSGTGGSPLHF.

This chain joins TRBV4-1 and TRBJ2-1; the match to TRBD2 covers 14 bases. With V trimmed by 1 base and J by 4 bases, 3 bases remained unmatched. CDR3 length equals 17 residues. The V gene's germline CDR1 is MGHRA and CDR2 YSYEKL. The CDR3 reads CASSQGGLAGAYNEQFF. For the CDR3, the DNA is TGCGCCAGCAGCCAAGGGGGACTAGCGGGAGCGTACAATGAGCAGTTCTTC.

The chain is built from TRBV4-1 and TRBJ1-5; 7 bases fit TRBD1. This CDR3 comprises 15 residues. V shed 4 bases, J shed 6 bases, and the junction held 9 bases outside the gene matches. From germline, CDR1 is MGHRA and CDR2 YSYEKL. The CDR3 reads CASSPAPDRVQPQHF. The CDR3 nucleotides read TGCGCCAGCAGCCCCGCCCCAGACAGGGTTCAGCCCCAGCATTTT.

CDR3 residues: CASSGQGNNEQFF. The CDR3 DNA follows: TGTGCCAGTAGTGGGCAGGGTAACAATGAGCAGTTCTTC. The chain recombines TRBV19 with TRBJ2-1; D may be TRBD1 (5 bases). Trimming cost V 5 bases and J 5 bases, with 10 bases left between them. CDR1 is LNHDA, CDR2 SQIVND, per germline (reference sequence). This CDR3 region has 13 residues.

The chain couples TRBV18 to TRBJ2-3; no firm D call. The germline V gene has CDR1 KGHSH and CDR2 LQKENI. Trimming cost V 6 bases and J 2 bases, with 15 bases left between them. This CDR3 is built from 15 residues. The CDR3 loop reads CASSPRLELTDTQYF. The CDR3 DNA reads TGTGCCAGCTCTCCAAGGCTGGAGCTCACAGATACGCAGTATTTT.

The CDR3 loop is CATSRDQGVEGYTF. The CDR3 nucleotides read TGTGCCACCAGCAGAGATCAGGGGGTAGAGGGCTACACCTTC. This chain links TRBV15 with TRBJ1-2, with 7 positions matching TRBD1. The CDR3 length is 14 residues. Looked up from germline, CDR1 is LNHNV and CDR2 is YYDKDF (reference sequence). V was pared by 0 bases and J by 8 bases, with 6 bases of the junction left unmatched. The full variable domain, its missing parts supplied by reference TRBV15 and TRBJ1-2, is DAMVIQNPRYQVTQFGKPVTLSCSQTLNHNVMYWYQQKSSQAPKLLFHYYDKDFNNEADTPDNFQSRRPNTSFCFLDIRSPGLGDTAMYLCATSRDQGVEGYTFGSGTRLTVV.

J is TRBJ2-7 and V is TRBV6-5; no definite D call. This CDR3 has 16 residues. V lost 2 bases, J lost 5 bases, and 19 bases lay in between. CDR1 and CDR2 (germline): MNHEY, SVGAGI. The CDR3 region has the DNA TGTGCCAGCAGTTACGAAAAGACTCCACCCACCCACGAGCAGTACTTC. It is translated as CASSYEKTPPTHEQYF.

CDR3 bases: TGTGCCAGCAGCAGGACAGTCAACACCGGGGAGCTGTTTTTT. This gives the protein CASSRTVNTGELFF. The chain recombines TRBV9 with TRBJ2-2; perhaps TRBD1 as D (6 bases). CDR1 and CDR2 (germline): SGDLS, YYNGEE. The CDR3 spans 14 residues. With 4 bases removed from V and 2 bases from J, the gap between germline ends came to 9 bases.

V is TRBV9 and J is TRBJ2-5; a weak D match, TRBD1 (7 bases). CDR1 and CDR2 from the germline V gene are SGDLS and YYNGEE. Trimming took 1 base from V and 4 from J, leaving 8 bases between them. The CDR3 length is 13 residues. CDR3 DNA sequence: TGTGCCAGCAGCGTACAGGGGGGAGAGACCCAGTACTTC. It specifies CASSVQGGETQYF. Based on the CDR3 plus reference TRBV9 and TRBJ2-5, the full variable domain is DSGVTQTPKHLITATGQRVTLRCSPRSGDLSVYWYQQSLDQGLQFLIQYYNGEERAKGNILERFSAQQFPDLHSELNLSSLELGDSALYFCASSVQGGETQYFGPGTRLLVL.

This chain connects TRBV28 to TRBJ1-1, with no clear D. CDR1 and CDR2 from the germline V gene are MDHEN and SYDVKM. V was clipped by 4 bases and J by 1 base, with 7 bases between them. CDR3 size: 13 residues. In DNA form, the CDR3 reads TGTGCCAGCAGTTATGTCAGGAACACTGAAGCTTTCTTT. It is translated as CASSYVRNTEAFF.

The chain couples TRBV5-8 to TRBJ1-4; 7 bases are a match to TRBD1. J gave up 3 bases and V 4 bases, and 3 bases lay outside the gene matches. The CDR3 is 14 residues long. Germline V gene data show CDR1 as SGHTS and CDR2 as YDEGEE. CDR3 region: CASSHGQANEKLFF. CDR3 DNA sequence: TGTGCCAGCAGCCACGGACAGGCTAATGAAAAACTGTTTTTT.

The chain carries TRBV11-1 and TRBJ2-7; 11 bases are a match to TRBD2. Germline CDR1 SGHAT, CDR2 FQDESV (reference sequence). This CDR3 has 15 residues. V lost 2 bases to trimming and J lost 2 bases; unmatched junction nucleotides: 2. As DNA, the CDR3 is TGTGCCAGCAGCTTACTAGCGGGAGGCCCCTACGAGCAGTACTTC. Protein product: CASSLLAGGPYEQYF. The full variable domain, with the rest looked up from reference TRBV11-1 and TRBJ2-7, is EAEVAQSPRYKITEKSQAVAFWCDPISGHATLYWYRQILGQGPELLVQFQDESVVDDSQLPKDRFSAERLKGVDSTLKIQPAELGDSAMYLCASSLLAGGPYEQYFGPGTRLTVT.

The chain uses TRBV9 and TRBJ2-7; 9 bases agree with TRBD2. The CDR3 totals 16 residues. Germline V gene sequence: CDR1 SGDLS, CDR2 YYNGEE. The ends lost 0 bases at V and 2 bases at J; junction bases unmatched: 6. The DNA for the CDR3 is TGTGCCAGCAGCGTAGCGGTAGCGGGAGACCCCTACGAGCAGTACTTC. This codes for CASSVAVAGDPYEQYF.

The chain recombines TRBV18 with TRBJ1-4; D is possibly TRBD1 (5 bases). CDR1 is KGHSH and CDR2 is LQKENI in the germline V gene. This CDR3 region has 14 residues. The V end was cut by 8 bases, the J end by 4 bases, with 14 bases between. The CDR3 bases are TGTGCCAGCACAACAGGAACCTTTAATGAAAAACTGTTTTTT. Protein sequence: CASTTGTFNEKLFF.

The gene calls are TRBV29-1 and TRBJ1-1; 8 bases match TRBD1. Germline values: CDR1 SQVTM, CDR2 ANQGSEA. The CDR3 is 19 amino acids. With 5 bases clipped from V and 1 base from J, the junction kept 21 bases outside the gene matches. For the CDR3, the DNA is TGCAGCGTTCTATCTCCTCTAGACAGGGGAAAGGGATCGAACACTGAAGCTTTCTTT. Its translation is CSVLSPLDRGKGSNTEAFF.

The chain's CDR3 is CASKPLEGRVGSGNTIYF. The CDR3 nucleotides are TGTGCCAGCAAACCCCTGGAGGGGAGAGTAGGCTCTGGAAACACCATATATTTT. This chain joins TRBV27 and TRBJ1-3; the D gene is possibly TRBD1 (5 bases). V lost 7 bases, J lost 0 bases, and 22 bases lay in between. In germline, CDR1 is MNHEY, CDR2 SMNVEV (reference sequence). The CDR3 has 18 amino acids.

To note about this clone: Other DNA sequences of this sample code for an identical CDR3. The chain links TRBV30 to TRBJ1-2; D not resolved. Trimming cost V 2 bases and J 8 bases, with 9 bases left between them. Germline V gene data show CDR1 as GTSNPN and CDR2 as SVGIG (reference sequence). The CDR3 is 11 residues long. In nucleotides, the CDR3 is TGTGCCTGGAGTCCCAACGGGGGCTACACCTTC. It specifies CAWSPNGGYTF.

The chain is built from TRBV21-1 and TRBJ1-5; the table's D call of TRBD1 was not tested on the DNA. TRBV21-1 is noted as a pseudogene. The CDR3 contains 15 residues. This CDR3 reads CASSKVPDRDQPQHF. The CDR3 bases are TGTGCCAGCAGCAAAGTCCCGGACAGGGACCAGCCCCAGCATTTT.

V is TRBV6-2 or TRBV6-3 and J is TRBJ2-3, with 10 nucleotides matching TRBD2. This CDR3 contains 12 residues. Germline assignment: CDR1 MNHEY and CDR2 SVGEGT. V trimming: 6 bases; J trimming: 14 bases; junction bases outside the gene matches: 8. CDR3 sequence: CASSPPSGSPYF. The CDR3 DNA reads TGTGCCAGCAGCCCACCTAGCGGGAGTCCGTATTTT.

This clone was seen a single time. This chain uses TRBV7-9 with TRBJ2-1, with 8 nucleotides matching TRBD2. Germline trimming cut 6 bases from V and 4 bases from J; bases unmatched to any gene: 11. The germline V gene encodes CDR1 SEHNR and CDR2 FQNEAQ (reference sequence). This CDR3 has 16 amino acids. CDR3 region: CASRQSGGGGYNEQFF. CDR3 coding DNA: TGTGCCAGCAGACAGAGCGGGGGAGGAGGATACAATGAGCAGTTCTTC.

The V gene is TRBV3-1 (or the pseudogene TRBV3-2), the J gene TRBJ2-4; 9 bases match TRBD1. This CDR3 region has 16 residues. Trimming removed 0 bases from V and 3 bases from J; junction bases left unmatched: 3. Per the germline V gene, CDR1 is LGHDT and CDR2 is YNNKEL (reference sequence). The CDR3 nucleotides read TGTGCCAGCAGCCAAGATCCGGGACAGGGCAAAAACATTCAGTACTTC. Its translation: CASSQDPGQGKNIQYF.

The rearrangement joins TRBV29-1 to TRBJ2-1; D remains unclear. Trimming left V 6 bases short and J 8 bases short, with 11 bases between. The CDR3 spans 11 residues. Germline CDR1 SQVTM, CDR2 ANQGSEA. The CDR3 region is CSVANSDEQFF. CDR3 nucleotide sequence: TGCAGCGTAGCCAATTCGGATGAGCAGTTCTTC.

This clone was detected once. This chain uses TRBV5-1 with TRBJ2-1; 8 bases are a match to TRBD2. The CDR3 runs 19 residues. V lost 3 bases and J lost 0; bases outside the gene matches: 14. Germline V gene data show CDR1 as SGHRS and CDR2 as YFSETQ. CDR3 bases: TGCGCCAGCAGCTGGCTAGCGGGTTCCCCGGGGGCCTCCTACAATGAGCAGTTCTTC. It specifies CASSWLAGSPGASYNEQFF.

The chain links TRBV7-9 to TRBJ2-7; 13 nucleotides match TRBD2. The CDR3 has 16 residues. Germline V CDR1 and CDR2: SEHNR, FQNEAQ (reference sequence). V was clipped by 5 bases and J by 5 bases; unmatched bases: 9. CDR3 protein: CASSPKTSGRINEQYF. In DNA, the CDR3 is TGTGCCAGCAGCCCCAAGACTAGCGGGAGGATCAACGAGCAGTACTTC.

This chain joins TRBV5-1 and TRBJ1-3; possible D gene TRBD1, 6 bases. Germline loops: CDR1 SGHRS, CDR2 YFSETQ. This CDR3 has 14 amino acids. V shed 5 bases and J shed 7 bases, with 16 bases lying between them. The CDR3 bases are TGCGCCAGCAGACCCGAGACAGGACCCAACACCATATATTTT. This translates into CASRPETGPNTIYF.

The genes are TRBV9 and TRBJ2-3; D not certain. The CDR3 spans 13 residues. Trimming removed 2 bases from V and 5 bases from J, with 9 bases in between. Germline loops: CDR1 SGDLS, CDR2 YYNGEE. The CDR3 nucleotides read TGTGCCAGCAGCGTGCTGAGTGGAGATACGCAGTATTTT. Translated, it gives CASSVLSGDTQYF.